This TCR beta chain was captured in a study of T-cell memory formation after mild COVID-19. Trimming pared 8 bases from V and 0 bases from J, leaving 2 bases between. CDR1 and CDR2 from the germline V gene are SGHTA and FQGNSA. There are 10 residues in the CDR3. Study-level results: Cross-reactive memory appears to have joined, as suggested by some responding clones showing up in pre-infection memory. Clones contracting across day 15 to 85 had a balanced CD4/CD8 profile; later expanding clones leaned CD4+. Proof of SARS-CoV-2 specificity was absent for the second-wave clones that crested on day 37.

5'RACE, which relied on constant-segment primers, yielded TCR alpha and TCR beta cDNA libraries carrying sample barcodes and UMIs. TCRdb used MiXCR to reprocess the 5' RACE reads, holding one entry per CDR3 protein. The table has some 130,000 distinct CDR3 sequences, 16% seen once; the top ten hold roughly 13%. Concerning this clonotype: Its antigen is unidentified.

This sequence was found in an adult woman who had mild COVID-19 (a few samples of this study predate the infection). Cell type and time point are not known. The sample comprised PBMCs or a T cell subset sorted from them (not recorded which). The V gene is TRBV7-2, the J gene TRBJ2-7; D unresolved. The CDR3 here is CASRSYEQYF. The CDR3 bases are TGTGCCAGCCGCTCCTACGAGCAGTACTTC.